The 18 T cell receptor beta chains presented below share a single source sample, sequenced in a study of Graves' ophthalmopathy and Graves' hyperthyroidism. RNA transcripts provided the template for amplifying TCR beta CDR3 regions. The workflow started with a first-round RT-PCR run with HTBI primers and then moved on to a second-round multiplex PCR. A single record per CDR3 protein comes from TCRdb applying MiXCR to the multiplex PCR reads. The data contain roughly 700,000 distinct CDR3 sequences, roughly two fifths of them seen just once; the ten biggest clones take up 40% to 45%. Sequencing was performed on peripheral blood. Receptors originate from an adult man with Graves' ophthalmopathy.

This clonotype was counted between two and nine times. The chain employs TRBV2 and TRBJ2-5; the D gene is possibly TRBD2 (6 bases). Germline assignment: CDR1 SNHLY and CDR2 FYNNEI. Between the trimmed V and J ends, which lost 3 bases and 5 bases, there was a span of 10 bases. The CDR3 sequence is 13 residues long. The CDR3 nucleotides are TGTGCCAGCAGTGAGCTGGCGGGGGAGACCCAGTACTTC. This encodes CASSELAGETQYF.

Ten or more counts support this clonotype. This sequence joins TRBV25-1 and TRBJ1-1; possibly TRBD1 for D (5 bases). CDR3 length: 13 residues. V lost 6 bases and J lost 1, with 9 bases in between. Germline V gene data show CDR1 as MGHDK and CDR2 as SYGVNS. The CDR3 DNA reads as TGTGCCAGCAGGAGGGGAGAGAACACTGAAGCTTTCTTT. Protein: CASRRGENTEAFF.

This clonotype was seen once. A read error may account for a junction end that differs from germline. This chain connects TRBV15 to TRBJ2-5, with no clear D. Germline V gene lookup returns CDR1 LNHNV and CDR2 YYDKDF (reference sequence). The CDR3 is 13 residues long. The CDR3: CATNRDTGETQYF. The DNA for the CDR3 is TGTGCCACCAACAGAGATACCGGGGAGACCCAGTACTTC.

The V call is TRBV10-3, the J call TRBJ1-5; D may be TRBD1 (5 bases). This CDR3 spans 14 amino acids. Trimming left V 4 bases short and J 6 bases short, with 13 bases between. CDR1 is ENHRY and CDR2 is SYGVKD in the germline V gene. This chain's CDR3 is CAISALGTSQPQHF. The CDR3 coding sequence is TGTGCCATCAGTGCTCTAGGGACCAGTCAGCCCCAGCATTTT.

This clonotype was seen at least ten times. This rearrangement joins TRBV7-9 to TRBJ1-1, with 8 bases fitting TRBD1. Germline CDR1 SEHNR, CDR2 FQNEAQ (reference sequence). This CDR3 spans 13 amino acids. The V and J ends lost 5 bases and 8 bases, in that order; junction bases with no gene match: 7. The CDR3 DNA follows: TGTGCCAGCAGCCAGACGGACAGGGAGGAAGCTTTCTTT. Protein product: CASSQTDREEAFF.

The CDR3 DNA reads as TGCAGCGTTGAGGCAGGCGGAAACACCATATATTTT. Its protein product is CSVEAGGNTIYF. The chain couples TRBV29-1 to TRBJ1-3, with D hard to call. The CDR3 sequence is 12 residues long. Germline loops: CDR1 SQVTM, CDR2 ANQGSEA. V lost 3 bases and J lost 4, with 7 bases in between. Supplemented by reference TRBV29-1 and TRBJ1-3, the full variable domain reads SAVISQKPSRDICQRGTSLTIQCQVDSQVTMMFWYRQQPGQSLTLIATANQGSEATYESGFVIDKFPISRPNLTFSTLTVSNMSPEDSSIYLCSVEAGGNTIYFGEGSWLTVV.

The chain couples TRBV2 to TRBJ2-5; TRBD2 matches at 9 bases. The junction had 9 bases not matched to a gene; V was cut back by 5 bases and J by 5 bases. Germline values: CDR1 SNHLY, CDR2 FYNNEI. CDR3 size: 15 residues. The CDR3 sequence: CASSTSGPGWETQYF. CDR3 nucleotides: TGTGCCAGCAGTACTAGCGGGCCGGGGTGGGAGACCCAGTACTTC. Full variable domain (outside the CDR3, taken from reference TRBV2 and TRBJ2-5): EPEVTQTPSHQVTQMGQEVILRCVPISNHLYFYWYRQILGQKVEFLVSFYNNEISEKSEIFDDQFSVERPDGSNFTLKIRSTKLEDSAMYFCASSTSGPGWETQYFGPGTRLLVL.

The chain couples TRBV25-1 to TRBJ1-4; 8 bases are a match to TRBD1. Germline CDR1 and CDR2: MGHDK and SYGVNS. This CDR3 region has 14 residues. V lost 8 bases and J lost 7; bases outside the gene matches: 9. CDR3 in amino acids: CASVVGQGSEKLFF. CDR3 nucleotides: TGTGCCAGCGTGGTTGGACAGGGTTCTGAAAAACTGTTTTTT.

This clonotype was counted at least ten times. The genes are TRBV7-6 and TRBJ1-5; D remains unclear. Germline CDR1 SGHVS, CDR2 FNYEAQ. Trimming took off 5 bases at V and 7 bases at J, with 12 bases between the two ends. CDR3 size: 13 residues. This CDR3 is CASSPVGEQPQHF. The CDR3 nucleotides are TGTGCCAGCAGCCCCGTCGGGGAACAGCCCCAGCATTTT.

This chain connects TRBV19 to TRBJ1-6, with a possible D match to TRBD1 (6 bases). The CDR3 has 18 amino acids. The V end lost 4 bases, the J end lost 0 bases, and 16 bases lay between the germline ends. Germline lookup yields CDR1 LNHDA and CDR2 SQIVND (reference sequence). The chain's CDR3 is CASSRAQGYSSYNSPLHF. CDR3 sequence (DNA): TGTGCCAGTAGTAGGGCACAGGGCTACAGCTCCTATAATTCACCCCTCCACTTT.

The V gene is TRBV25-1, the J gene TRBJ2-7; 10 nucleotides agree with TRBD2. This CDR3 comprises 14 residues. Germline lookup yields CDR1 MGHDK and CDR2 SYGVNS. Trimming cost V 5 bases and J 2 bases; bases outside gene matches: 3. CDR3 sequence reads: CASSQRGGPYEQYF. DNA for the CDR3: TGTGCCAGCAGTCAGCGGGGGGGACCCTACGAGCAGTACTTC.

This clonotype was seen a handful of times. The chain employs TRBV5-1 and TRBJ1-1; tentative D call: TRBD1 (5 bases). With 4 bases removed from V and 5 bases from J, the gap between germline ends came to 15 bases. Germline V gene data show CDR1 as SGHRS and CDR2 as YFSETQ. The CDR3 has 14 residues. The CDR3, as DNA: TGCGCCAGCAGCCCCCCAGGGATTTGGACTGAAGCTTTCTTT. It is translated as CASSPPGIWTEAFF.

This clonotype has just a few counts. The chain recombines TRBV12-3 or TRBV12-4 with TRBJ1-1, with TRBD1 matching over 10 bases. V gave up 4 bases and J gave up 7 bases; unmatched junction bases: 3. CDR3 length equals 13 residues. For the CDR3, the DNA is TGTGCCAGCAGTTGGGACAGGGGAGGTGAAGCTTTCTTT. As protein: CASSWDRGGEAFF.

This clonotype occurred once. CDR3 sequence (DNA): TGTGCCAGCAGCCAAGGACTAGCGGGGGGTTATGAAAAACTGTTTTTT. It encodes CASSQGLAGGYEKLFF. V is TRBV14 and J is TRBJ1-4; a weak D match, TRBD1 (5 bases). Germline V gene lookup returns CDR1 SGHDN and CDR2 FVKESK. This CDR3 comprises 16 residues. Between the trimmed V and J ends, which lost 1 base and 6 bases, there was a span of 15 bases.

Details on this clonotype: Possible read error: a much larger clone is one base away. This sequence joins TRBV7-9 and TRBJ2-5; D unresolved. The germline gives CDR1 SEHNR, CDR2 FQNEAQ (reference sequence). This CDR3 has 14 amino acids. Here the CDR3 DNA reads TGTGCCAGCAGCCAGCAGCGACTCCAAGAGGCCCAGTACTTC. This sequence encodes CASSQQRLQEAQYF.

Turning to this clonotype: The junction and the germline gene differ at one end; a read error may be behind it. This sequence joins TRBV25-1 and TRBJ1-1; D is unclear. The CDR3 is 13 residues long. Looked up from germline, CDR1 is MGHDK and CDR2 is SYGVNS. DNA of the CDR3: TGTGCCAGCAGTTCCCCGAAAGGACGACTGGAGCACTTT. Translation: CASSSPKGRLEHF.

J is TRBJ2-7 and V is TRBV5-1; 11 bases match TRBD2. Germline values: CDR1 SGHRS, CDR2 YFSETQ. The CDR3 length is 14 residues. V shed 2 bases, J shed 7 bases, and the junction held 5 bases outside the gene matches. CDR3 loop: CASSLGTSGFEQYF. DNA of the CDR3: TGCGCCAGCAGCTTAGGGACTAGCGGCTTTGAGCAGTACTTC.

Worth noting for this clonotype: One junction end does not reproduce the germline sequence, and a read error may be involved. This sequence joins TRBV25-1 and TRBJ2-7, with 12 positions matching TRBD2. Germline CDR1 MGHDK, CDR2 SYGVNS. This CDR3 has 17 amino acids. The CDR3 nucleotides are TGCGCCAGCAGCCAAGATCGGACTAGCGGGATTCTCGACGAGCAGTACTTC. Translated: CASSQDRTSGILDEQYF.